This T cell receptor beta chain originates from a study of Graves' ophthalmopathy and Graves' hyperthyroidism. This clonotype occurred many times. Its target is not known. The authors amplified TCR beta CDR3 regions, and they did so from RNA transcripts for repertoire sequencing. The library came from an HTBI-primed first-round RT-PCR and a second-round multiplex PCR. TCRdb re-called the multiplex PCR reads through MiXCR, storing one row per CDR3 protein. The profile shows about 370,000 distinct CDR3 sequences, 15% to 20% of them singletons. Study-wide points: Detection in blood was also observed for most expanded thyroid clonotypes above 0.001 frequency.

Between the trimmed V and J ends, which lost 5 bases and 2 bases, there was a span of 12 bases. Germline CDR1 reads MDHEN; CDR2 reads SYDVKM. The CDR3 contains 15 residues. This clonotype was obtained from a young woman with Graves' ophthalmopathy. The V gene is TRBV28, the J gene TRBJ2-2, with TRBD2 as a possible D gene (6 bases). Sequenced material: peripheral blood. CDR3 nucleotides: TGTGCCAGCAGTCCCTTGGGACTCAACACCGGGGAGCTGTTTTTT. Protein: CASSPLGLNTGELFF. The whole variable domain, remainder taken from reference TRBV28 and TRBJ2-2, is DVKVTQSSRYLVKRTGEKVFLECVQDMDHENMFWYRQDPGLGLRLIYFSYDVKMKEKGDIPEGYSVSREKKERFSLILESASTNQTSMYLCASSPLGLNTGELFFGEGSRLTVL.